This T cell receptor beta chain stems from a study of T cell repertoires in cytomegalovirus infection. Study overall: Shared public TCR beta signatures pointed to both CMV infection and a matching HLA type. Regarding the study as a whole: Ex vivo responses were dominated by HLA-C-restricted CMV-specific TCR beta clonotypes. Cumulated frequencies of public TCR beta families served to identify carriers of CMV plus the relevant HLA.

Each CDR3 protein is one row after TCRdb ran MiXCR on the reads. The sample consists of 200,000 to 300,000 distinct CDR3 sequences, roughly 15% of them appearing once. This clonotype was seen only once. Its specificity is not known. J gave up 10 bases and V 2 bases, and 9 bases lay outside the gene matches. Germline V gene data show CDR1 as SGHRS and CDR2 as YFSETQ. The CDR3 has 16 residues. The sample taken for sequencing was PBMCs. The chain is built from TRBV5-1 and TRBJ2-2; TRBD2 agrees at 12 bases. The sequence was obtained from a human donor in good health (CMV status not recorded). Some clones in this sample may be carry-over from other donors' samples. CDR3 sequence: CASSLGLAGLIVELFF. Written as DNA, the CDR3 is TGCGCCAGCAGCTTAGGACTAGCGGGACTAATCGTGGAGCTGTTTTTT.